The 29 T cell receptor beta chains presented below share a single source sample, sequenced in a study of Ad26.COV2.S vaccination and SARS-CoV-2 variants. The table came from immunoSEQ multiplex PCR; TCRdb's copy has only in-frame clones and leaves some out. Counted here are some 420,000 clones, 88% occurring once; the ten biggest clones make up about 4%. Regarding treatment: around 19 received Ad26.COV2.S at low or high dose, single or two shots; 5 received placebo; per-sample allocation not given. Sample collection was performed on day 63 after the first vaccine or placebo injection. This specimen was peripheral blood, taken in a trial of Ad26.COV2.S vaccine versus placebo. All receptors come from a person aged 18-65 years who received the Ad26.COV2.S COVID-19 vaccine or a placebo.

As regards this clone: Different DNA sequences within this sample yield the same CDR3. V and J are TRBV5-5 and TRBJ1-1; TRBD1 aligns across 8 bases. The CDR3 covers 13 residues. Germline V lookup: CDR1 SGHKS, CDR2 YYEKEE (reference sequence). V lost 0 bases and J lost 6; bases outside the gene matches: 1. CDR3: CASSLGQGPEAFF. CDR3 DNA sequence: TGTGCCAGCAGCTTGGGACAGGGGCCTGAAGCTTTCTTT. The whole variable domain, filled in from reference TRBV5-5 and TRBJ1-1, reads DAGVTQSPTHLIKTRGQQVTLRCSPISGHKSVSWYQQVLGQGPQFIFQYYEKEERGRGNFPDRFSARQFPNYSSELNVNALLLGDSALYLCASSLGQGPEAFFGQGTRLTVV.

The V call is TRBV7-3, the J call TRBJ2-1; a possible D gene is TRBD1 (6 bases). This CDR3 comprises 15 residues. Between the trimmed V and J ends, which lost 5 bases and 9 bases, there was a span of 20 bases. CDR1 SGHTA and CDR2 FQGTGA come from the germline V gene. This chain's CDR3 is CASSPTGNSRGEQFF. In DNA, the CDR3 is TGTGCCAGCAGCCCTACAGGGAATAGTAGGGGTGAGCAGTTCTTC.

The genes are TRBV10-3 and TRBJ2-7, with 12 bases that match TRBD2. The CDR3 loop spans 15 amino acids. J gave up 4 bases and V 6 bases, and 7 bases lay outside the gene matches. In germline, CDR1 is ENHRY, CDR2 SYGVKD. The CDR3 is CAIRDVLAGGYEQYF. The CDR3 nucleotides are TGTGCCATCAGGGACGTACTAGCGGGGGGTTACGAGCAGTACTTC.

The chain links TRBV11-1 to TRBJ2-1; maybe TRBD1 (6 bases). Trimming shortened V by 6 bases and J by 5 bases, and 11 bases separated the two germline ends. The germline V gene encodes CDR1 SGHAT and CDR2 FQDESV (reference sequence). This CDR3 spans 13 amino acids. DNA for the CDR3: TGTGCCAGCAGTTTCGACAGGAACAATGAGCAGTTCTTC. Translating gives CASSFDRNNEQFF. Using reference TRBV11-1 and TRBJ2-1 for the parts outside the CDR3, the full variable domain is EAEVAQSPRYKITEKSQAVAFWCDPISGHATLYWYRQILGQGPELLVQFQDESVVDDSQLPKDRFSAERLKGVDSTLKIQPAELGDSAMYLCASSFDRNNEQFFGPGTRLTVL.

J is TRBJ2-1 and V is TRBV6-5; D ambiguous. The CDR3 covers 15 residues. Trimming removed 6 bases from V and 8 bases from J, with 20 bases in between. Germline CDR1 and CDR2: MNHEY and SVGAGI. The CDR3 sequence: CASRTDWATTDEQFF. Here the CDR3 DNA reads TGTGCCAGCAGAACCGACTGGGCAACTACCGATGAGCAGTTCTTC.

The chain links TRBV28 to TRBJ2-5; tentatively, D is TRBD2 (6 bases). The CDR3 is 14 residues long. The V end lost 3 bases, the J end lost 0 bases, and 8 bases lay between the germline ends. Germline CDR1 and CDR2: MDHEN and SYDVKM. As DNA, the CDR3 is TGTGCCAGCAGTTTCGGAGGGGACCAAGAGACCCAGTACTTC. Residues: CASSFGGDQETQYF.

This clone has a handful of counts. The V and J genes are TRBV27 and TRBJ1-1; 7 bases align to TRBD1. The CDR3 sequence is 16 residues long. V lost 5 bases and J lost 0; bases outside the gene matches: 9. Germline V gene data show CDR1 as MNHEY and CDR2 as SMNVEV (reference sequence). CDR3 region: CASSPLSGTVNTEAFF. The CDR3 DNA reads as TGTGCCAGCAGTCCTCTTTCCGGGACAGTGAACACTGAAGCTTTCTTT.

This chain links TRBV7-2 with TRBJ2-5; D is perhaps TRBD1 or TRBD2 (5 bases each). Per germline, CDR1 SGHTA and CDR2 FQGNSA. The ends were cut back, 1 base at V and 2 bases at J, with 11 bases in the middle. This CDR3 has 15 amino acids. The CDR3 DNA is TGTGCCAGCAGCTTAGTAGTGGGGGAACAAGAGACCCAGTACTTC. It codes for CASSLVVGEQETQYF.

The chain couples TRBV7-3 to TRBJ2-5, with D perhaps being TRBD1 or TRBD2 (6 bases each). Germline V gives CDR1 SGHTA, CDR2 FQGTGA. The CDR3 runs to 16 residues. Trimming removed 2 bases at V and 4 bases at J, with 17 bases between. The CDR3 reads CASSLGGGPTVETQYF. The DNA of the CDR3 is TGTGCCAGCAGCTTAGGTGGGGGGCCGACAGTAGAGACCCAGTACTTC.

The V gene is TRBV5-5, the J gene TRBJ2-7; 7 bases fit TRBD1. CDR3 length equals 14 residues. With V trimmed by 3 bases and J by 2 bases, 5 bases remained unmatched. In germline, CDR1 is SGHKS, CDR2 YYEKEE (reference sequence). CDR3 nucleotides: TGTGCCAGCAGCTCTTGGACAGGCCCCTACGAGCAGTACTTC. This sequence encodes CASSSWTGPYEQYF.

V gene TRBV6-2 or TRBV6-3 combines with J gene TRBJ2-2, with 8 bases fitting TRBD1. Germline lookup yields CDR1 MNHEY and CDR2 SVGEGT. J lost 6 bases, V lost 0 bases, and 6 bases had no gene match. This CDR3 has 16 residues. The CDR3 region has the DNA TGTGCCAGCAGTTACTCGAGACAGGGGAGGTCCGGGGAGCTGTTTTTT. This codes for CASSYSRQGRSGELFF.

This chain links TRBV3-1 (or the pseudogene TRBV3-2) with TRBJ1-1, with D possibly matching TRBD1 (5 bases). The CDR3 extends over 14 amino acids. CDR1 and CDR2 (germline): LGHDT, YNNKEL (reference sequence). V was clipped by 4 bases and J by 4 bases, with 13 bases between them. This CDR3 is CASSPNDGATEAFF. In DNA, the CDR3 is TGTGCCAGCAGCCCGAACGACGGGGCCACTGAAGCTTTCTTT.

The chain couples TRBV4-1 to TRBJ2-5; TRBD2 matches 11 bases. Germline V gene lookup returns CDR1 MGHRA and CDR2 YSYEKL. The CDR3 consists of 16 residues. Losses at the gene ends were 6 bases for V and 4 bases for J; bases not matched to a gene: 10. DNA of the CDR3: TGCGCCAGCAGTCGCACCTTTAGCGGGGGGGCAGAGACCCAGTACTTC. Translation: CASSRTFSGGAETQYF.

In its sample, this clone was seen a few times. V and J are TRBV27 and TRBJ2-7; 10 positions agree with TRBD1. CDR1 MNHEY and CDR2 SMNVEV come from the germline V gene (reference sequence). The CDR3 length is 14 residues. The J segment lost 7 bases and the V segment lost 8 bases, leaving 11 bases of the junction unmatched. CDR3 nucleotide sequence: TGTGCCAGCGGACAGACAGGGGGCCTGTGGGAGCAGTACTTC. As protein: CASGQTGGLWEQYF.

V usage is TRBV7-8 and J usage is TRBJ2-7; TRBD1 matches at 9 bases. The CDR3 sequence is 15 residues long. V lost 5 bases and J lost 6; bases outside the gene matches: 11. Germline V lookup: CDR1 SGHVS, CDR2 FQNEAQ. The chain's CDR3 is CASSPSGTGSPEQYF. CDR3 DNA sequence: TGTGCCAGCAGCCCCTCCGGGACAGGGAGCCCCGAGCAGTACTTC.

This clone was observed once. This chain joins TRBV10-3 and TRBJ1-5, with 7 bases that match TRBD1. Germline loops: CDR1 ENHRY, CDR2 SYGVKD. The CDR3 is made up of 15 amino acids. The V and J ends lost 0 bases and 3 bases, in that order; junction bases with no gene match: 2. The CDR3 nucleotides read TGTGCCATCAGTGAGTCGGGGACAGACAATCAGCCCCAGCATTTT. Amino acid sequence: CAISESGTDNQPQHF.

This clone was detected a few times. V and J are TRBV2 and TRBJ2-3; TRBD1 agrees at 8 bases. Germline V gene data show CDR1 as SNHLY and CDR2 as FYNNEI. The V and J ends lost 4 bases and 5 bases, in that order; junction bases with no gene match: 11. CDR3 size: 16 residues. As DNA, the CDR3 is TGTGCCAGCAGTGTTTGGGTGGGACAGGTTGGAGATACGCAGTATTTT. It specifies CASSVWVGQVGDTQYF.

V and J are TRBV2 and TRBJ2-1; TRBD1 matches at 8 bases. The V and J ends lost 10 bases and 6 bases, in that order; junction bases with no gene match: 8. Germline CDR1 SNHLY, CDR2 FYNNEI. The CDR3 extends over 13 amino acids. Here the CDR3 DNA reads TGTGCCACCCGGGACAGGTACCCCAATGAGCAGTTCTTC. Protein sequence: CATRDRYPNEQFF.

The chain carries TRBV5-4 and TRBJ2-7; D could derive from TRBD1 or TRBD2 (6 bases each). Germline CDR1 reads SGHNT; CDR2 reads YYREEE (reference sequence). V was cut by 0 bases and J by 6 bases, with 16 bases left in between. The length of the CDR3 is 15 residues. As DNA, the CDR3 is TGTGCCAGCAGCTTGGATTCGGCGGGACAAGCCGAGCAGTACTTC. This gives the protein CASSLDSAGQAEQYF.

This clone was detected only once. The chain uses TRBV2 and TRBJ2-1; 8 bases match TRBD2. The CDR3 sequence is 11 residues long. J lost 5 bases, V lost 9 bases, and 0 bases had no gene match. Germline lookup yields CDR1 SNHLY and CDR2 FYNNEI. CDR3: CARRGDNEQFF. In DNA, the CDR3 is TGTGCCAGGCGGGGGGACAATGAGCAGTTCTTC.

The chain is built from TRBV2 and TRBJ2-7; no clear D gene. In germline, CDR1 is SNHLY, CDR2 FYNNEI. The CDR3 totals 14 residues. V lost 4 bases to trimming and J lost 5 bases, with 15 bases between them. The CDR3 bases are TGTGCCAGCAGTGTAGAGGCACTCAGCCACGAGCAGTACTTC. Protein product: CASSVEALSHEQYF.

V gene TRBV6-6 combines with J gene TRBJ2-5, with a weak D call TRBD1 (6 bases). The V end was cut by 7 bases, the J end by 4 bases, with 13 bases between. Germline lookup yields CDR1 MNHNY and CDR2 SVGAGI (reference sequence). The CDR3 consists of 13 residues. The CDR3 DNA reads as TGTGCCAGCACCACAGGGTATCGAGAGACCCAGTACTTC. Translated: CASTTGYRETQYF.

The V call is TRBV7-9, the J call TRBJ2-1; 9 nucleotides line up with TRBD1. The V segment lost 4 bases and the J segment 6 bases; nucleotides outside the gene matches: 13. CDR1 and CDR2 (germline): SEHNR, FQNEAQ (reference sequence). The CDR3 spans 17 residues. The CDR3: CASSSGTGPFRFNEQFF. For the CDR3, the DNA is TGTGCCAGCAGCTCCGGGACAGGGCCCTTTCGTTTCAATGAGCAGTTCTTC.

This chain uses TRBV5-1 with TRBJ2-7; D is undetermined. In germline, CDR1 is SGHRS, CDR2 YFSETQ. The CDR3 runs to 16 residues. Trimming left V 5 bases short and J 3 bases short, with 21 bases between. CDR3 sequence (DNA): TGCGCCAGCAGTGTAGAATTCCTGTCCTCCGACTACGAGCAGTACTTC. Amino acids: CASSVEFLSSDYEQYF.

Regarding this clone: Other DNA sequences from this sample encode an identical CDR3 as well. V usage is TRBV27 and J usage is TRBJ2-5; D uncertain. V was trimmed by 0 bases and J by 5 bases, leaving 4 bases between them. The CDR3 consists of 12 residues. The germline CDR1 and CDR2 sequences are MNHEY and SMNVEV (reference sequence). The CDR3 coding sequence is TGTGCCAGCAGTTTATCTGGTGAGACCCAGTACTTC. Encoded protein: CASSLSGETQYF.

This chain joins TRBV6-6 and TRBJ2-7; D ambiguous. V lost 4 bases to trimming and J lost 6 bases, with 7 bases between them. This CDR3 contains 11 residues. Germline lookup yields CDR1 MNHNY and CDR2 SVGAGI (reference sequence). DNA for the CDR3: TGTGCCAGCAGTTTATCGTCCGAGCAGTACTTC. Protein: CASSLSSEQYF.

This clone was recorded once. The chain carries TRBV29-1 and TRBJ1-1; TRBD1 is a possible D gene (6 bases). Trimming removed 7 bases at V and 1 base at J, with 16 bases between. CDR3 size: 14 residues. CDR1 is SQVTM and CDR2 is ANQGSEA in the germline V gene. The CDR3 sequence: CSDSTGLGNTEAFF. The CDR3 DNA reads TGCAGCGACTCTACAGGGCTCGGGAACACTGAAGCTTTCTTT.

The rearrangement links TRBV4-2 to TRBJ2-6; D remains unclear. This CDR3 is 17 amino acids long. Trimming removed 4 bases at V and 0 bases at J, with 13 bases between. The V gene's germline CDR1 is LGHNA and CDR2 YNFKEQ. Here the CDR3 reads CASSLDNPHSGANVLTF. The CDR3 region has the DNA TGTGCCAGCAGCCTTGACAACCCCCACTCTGGGGCCAACGTCCTGACTTTC.

The CDR3 is CASSLGRSPGTEAFF. The DNA of the CDR3 is TGCGCCAGCAGCTTGGGAAGGTCCCCTGGCACTGAAGCTTTCTTT. This rearrangement joins TRBV5-1 to TRBJ1-1; D call uncertain. Germline V lookup: CDR1 SGHRS, CDR2 YFSETQ. Trimming cost V 0 bases and J 4 bases, with 13 bases left between them. This CDR3 is built from 15 residues.